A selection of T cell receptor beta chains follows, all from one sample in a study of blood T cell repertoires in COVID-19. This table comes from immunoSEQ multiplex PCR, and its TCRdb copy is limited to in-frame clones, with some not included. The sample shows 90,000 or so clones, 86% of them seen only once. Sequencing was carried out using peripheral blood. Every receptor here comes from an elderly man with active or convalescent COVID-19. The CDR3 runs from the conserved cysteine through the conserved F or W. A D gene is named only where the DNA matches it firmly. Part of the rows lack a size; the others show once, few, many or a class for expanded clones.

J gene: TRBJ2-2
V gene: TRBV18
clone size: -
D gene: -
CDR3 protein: CASSQTDFGAGELFF
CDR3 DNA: TGTGCCAGCTCCCAGACAGACTTTGGAGCCGGGGAGCTGTTTTTT

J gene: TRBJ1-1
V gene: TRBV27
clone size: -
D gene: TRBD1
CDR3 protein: CASSFDRGFTEAFF
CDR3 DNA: TGTGCCAGCAGTTTCGACAGGGGGTTCACTGAAGCTTTCTTT

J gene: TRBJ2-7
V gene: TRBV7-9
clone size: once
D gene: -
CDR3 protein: CASSLVSTYEQYF
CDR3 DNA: TGTGCCAGCAGCTTGGTTAGCACTTACGAGCAGTACTTC

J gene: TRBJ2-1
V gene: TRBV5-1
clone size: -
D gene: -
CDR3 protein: CASSLESGSYNEQFF
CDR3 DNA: TGCGCCAGCAGCTTGGAAAGCGGCTCCTACAATGAGCAGTTCTTC

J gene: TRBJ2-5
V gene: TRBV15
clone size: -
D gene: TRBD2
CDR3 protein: CATSGGTSGALETQYF
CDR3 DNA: TGTGCCACCAGCGGAGGGACTAGCGGGGCCCTGGAGACCCAGTACTTC

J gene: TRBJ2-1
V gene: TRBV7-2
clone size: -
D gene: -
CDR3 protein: CASSLAEGTLNEQFF
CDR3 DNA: TGTGCCAGCAGCTTAGCGGAGGGGACTCTCAATGAGCAGTTCTTC

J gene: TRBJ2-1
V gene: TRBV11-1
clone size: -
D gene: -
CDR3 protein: CASSLERTGNEQFF
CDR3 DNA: TGTGCCAGCAGCTTAGAGCGGACTGGCAATGAGCAGTTCTTC

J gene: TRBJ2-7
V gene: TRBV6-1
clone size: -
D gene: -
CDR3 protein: CASSELQGYEQYF
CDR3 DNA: TGTGCCAGCAGTGAACTACAGGGCTACGAGCAGTACTTC

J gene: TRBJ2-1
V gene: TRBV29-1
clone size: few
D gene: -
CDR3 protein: CSVESGVTYNEQFF
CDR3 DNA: TGCAGCGTTGAGTCGGGAGTAACCTACAATGAGCAGTTCTTC

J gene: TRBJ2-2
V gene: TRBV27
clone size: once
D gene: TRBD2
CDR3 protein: CASSGLAGGPTGELFF
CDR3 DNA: TGTGCCAGCAGCGGACTAGCGGGAGGGCCAACCGGGGAGCTGTTTTTT

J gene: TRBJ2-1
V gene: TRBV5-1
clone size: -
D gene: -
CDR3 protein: CASSMDIQGNEQFF
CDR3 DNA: TGCGCCAGCAGCATGGACATCCAGGGTAATGAGCAGTTCTTC

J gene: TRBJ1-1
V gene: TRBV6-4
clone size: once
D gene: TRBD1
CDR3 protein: CASRRDSPSSGAEAFF
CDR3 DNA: TGTGCCAGCAGGAGGGACAGCCCCTCCTCAGGAGCTGAAGCTTTCTTT

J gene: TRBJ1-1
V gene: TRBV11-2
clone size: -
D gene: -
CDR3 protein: CASSLQNTEAFF
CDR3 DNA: TGTGCCAGCAGCTTACAGAACACTGAAGCTTTCTTT

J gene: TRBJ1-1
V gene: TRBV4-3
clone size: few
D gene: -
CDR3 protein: CASSQDPIRGNTEAFF
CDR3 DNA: TGCGCCAGCAGCCAAGATCCAATCAGGGGAAACACTGAAGCTTTCTTT

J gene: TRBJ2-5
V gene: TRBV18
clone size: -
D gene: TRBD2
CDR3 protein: CASSPRGGSQETQYF
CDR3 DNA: TGTGCCAGCTCACCACGGGGGGGGTCCCAAGAGACCCAGTACTTC

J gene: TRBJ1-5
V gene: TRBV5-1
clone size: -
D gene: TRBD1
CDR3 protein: CASSLDPRTGGNQPQHF
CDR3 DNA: TGCGCCAGCAGCTTGGACCCCCGAACAGGGGGCAATCAGCCCCAGCATTTT

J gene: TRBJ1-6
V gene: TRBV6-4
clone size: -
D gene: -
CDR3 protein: CASSVQANSPLHF
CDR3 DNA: TGTGCCAGCAGTGTTCAGGCAAATTCACCCCTCCACTTT

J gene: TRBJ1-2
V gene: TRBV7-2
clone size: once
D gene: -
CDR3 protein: CASSPGLTYGYTF
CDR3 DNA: TGTGCCAGCAGCCCCGGACTGACCTATGGCTACACCTTC

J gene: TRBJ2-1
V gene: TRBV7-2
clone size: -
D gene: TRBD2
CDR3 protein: CASSLSGTSGYNEQFF
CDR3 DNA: TGTGCCAGCAGCTTATCCGGGACTAGCGGATACAATGAGCAGTTCTTC

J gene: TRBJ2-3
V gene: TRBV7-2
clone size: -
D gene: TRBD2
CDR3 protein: CASSRGGRGNTQYF
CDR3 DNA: TGTGCCAGCAGTCGGGGGGGCCGCGGGAATACGCAGTATTTT

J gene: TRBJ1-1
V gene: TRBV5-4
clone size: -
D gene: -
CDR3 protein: CASSPKTKTGNTEAFF
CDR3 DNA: TGTGCCAGCAGCCCCAAAACAAAGACAGGGAACACTGAAGCTTTCTTT

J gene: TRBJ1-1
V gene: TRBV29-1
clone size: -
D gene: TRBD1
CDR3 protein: CSVRPLQGRNTEAFF
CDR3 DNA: TGCAGCGTACGCCCCCTACAGGGGAGGAACACTGAAGCTTTCTTT

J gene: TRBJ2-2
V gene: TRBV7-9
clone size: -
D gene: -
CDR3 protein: CASSSDRRGELFF
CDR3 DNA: TGTGCCAGCAGCTCCGACAGGCGGGGGGAGCTGTTTTTT

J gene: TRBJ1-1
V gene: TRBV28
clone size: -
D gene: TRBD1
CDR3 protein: CASSLPRGQGRGEAFF
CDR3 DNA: TGTGCCAGCAGTTTACCCCGTGGACAGGGCAGAGGTGAAGCTTTCTTT

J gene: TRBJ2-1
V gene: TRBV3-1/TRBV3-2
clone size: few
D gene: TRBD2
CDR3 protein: CATRLAGAEQFF
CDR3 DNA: TGTGCCACTAGACTAGCGGGGGCTGAGCAGTTCTTC

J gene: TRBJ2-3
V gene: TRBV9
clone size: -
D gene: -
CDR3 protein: CASSVDGKGVDTQYF
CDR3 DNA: TGTGCCAGCAGCGTAGACGGTAAAGGGGTAGATACGCAGTATTTT

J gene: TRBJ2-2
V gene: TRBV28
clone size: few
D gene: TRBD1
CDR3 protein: CASSFVRTGGWAGELFF
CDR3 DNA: TGTGCCAGCAGTTTCGTGCGGACAGGGGGCTGGGCCGGGGAGCTGTTTTTT

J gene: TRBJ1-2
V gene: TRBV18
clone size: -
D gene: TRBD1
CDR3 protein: CASSTGQNYGYTF
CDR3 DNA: TGTGCCAGCTCAACGGGACAGAACTATGGCTACACCTTC